This TCR beta chain emerged from a study of neurological immune-mediated disorders. The CDR3 runs 14 residues. After removal of 4 bases from V and 6 bases from J, the junction contained 6 bases not matched to a gene. Germline assignment: CDR1 SGHRS and CDR2 YFSETQ. This clonotype showed up many times. Via MiXCR, TCRdb re-called the 5' RACE reads, giving one row per CDR3 protein. The table records tens of thousands of distinct CDR3 sequences, 9.5% to 15% of them present only once. The clonotype originates from a female donor in good health. The V and J genes are TRBV5-1 and TRBJ2-2; 7 bases map to TRBD1. Source material: PBMCs. The CDR3, as DNA: TGCGCCAGCAGCCGACAGGGCGGCCCCGGGGAGCTGTTTTTT. It codes for CASSRQGGPGELFF.